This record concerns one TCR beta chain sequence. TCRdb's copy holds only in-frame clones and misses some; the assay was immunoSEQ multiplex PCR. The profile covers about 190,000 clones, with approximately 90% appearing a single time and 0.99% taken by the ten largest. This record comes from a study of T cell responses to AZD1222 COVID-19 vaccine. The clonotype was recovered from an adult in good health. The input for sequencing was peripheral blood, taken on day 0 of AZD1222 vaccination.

CDR3 loop: CASSEQLAGPQETQYF. CDR3 nucleotide sequence: TGTGCCAGCAGTGAGCAACTAGCGGGGCCACAAGAGACCCAGTACTTC. The chain uses TRBV27 and TRBJ2-5, with TRBD2 identical over 10 bases. CDR3 length: 16 amino acids. CDR1 MNHEY and CDR2 SMNVEV come from the germline V gene (reference sequence). The V segment lost 5 bases and the J segment 2 bases; nucleotides outside the gene matches: 8.